This T cell receptor (beta chain) was sequenced in a study of T cell responses to AZD1222 COVID-19 vaccine. Background on the study: Pooling of second doses given at about 4 or about 12 weeks was done.

This CDR3 region has 14 residues. CDR1 LNHDA and CDR2 SQIVND come from the germline V gene (reference sequence). Between the trimmed V and J ends, which lost 4 bases and 3 bases, there was a span of 12 bases. Sequenced by immunoSEQ multiplex PCR; TCRdb stores in-frame clones only, minus some. Among some 170,000 clones listed, 90% to 95% were seen once. V usage is TRBV19 and J usage is TRBJ1-1, with D maybe TRBD1 (5 bases). The source material was peripheral blood, sampled on day 0 of AZD1222 vaccination. The TCR comes from an adult in good health. CDR3 sequence reads: CASSTPQGYTEAFF. CDR3 sequence (DNA): TGTGCCAGTAGTACCCCTCAGGGTTACACTGAAGCTTTCTTT.